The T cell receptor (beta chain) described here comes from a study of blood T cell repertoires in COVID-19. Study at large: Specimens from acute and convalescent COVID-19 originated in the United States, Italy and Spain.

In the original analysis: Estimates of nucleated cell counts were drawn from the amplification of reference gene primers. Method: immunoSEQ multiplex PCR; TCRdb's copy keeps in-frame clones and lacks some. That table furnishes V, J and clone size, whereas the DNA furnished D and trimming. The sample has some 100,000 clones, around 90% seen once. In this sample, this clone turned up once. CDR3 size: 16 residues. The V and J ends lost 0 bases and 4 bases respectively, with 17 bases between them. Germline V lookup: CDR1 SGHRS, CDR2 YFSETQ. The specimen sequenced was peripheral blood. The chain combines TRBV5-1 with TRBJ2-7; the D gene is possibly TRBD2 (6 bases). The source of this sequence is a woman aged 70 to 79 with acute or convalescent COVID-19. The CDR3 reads CASSLAGGTRGYEQYF. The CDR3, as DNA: TGCGCCAGCAGCTTGGCCGGAGGGACCCGTGGGTACGAGCAGTACTTC.